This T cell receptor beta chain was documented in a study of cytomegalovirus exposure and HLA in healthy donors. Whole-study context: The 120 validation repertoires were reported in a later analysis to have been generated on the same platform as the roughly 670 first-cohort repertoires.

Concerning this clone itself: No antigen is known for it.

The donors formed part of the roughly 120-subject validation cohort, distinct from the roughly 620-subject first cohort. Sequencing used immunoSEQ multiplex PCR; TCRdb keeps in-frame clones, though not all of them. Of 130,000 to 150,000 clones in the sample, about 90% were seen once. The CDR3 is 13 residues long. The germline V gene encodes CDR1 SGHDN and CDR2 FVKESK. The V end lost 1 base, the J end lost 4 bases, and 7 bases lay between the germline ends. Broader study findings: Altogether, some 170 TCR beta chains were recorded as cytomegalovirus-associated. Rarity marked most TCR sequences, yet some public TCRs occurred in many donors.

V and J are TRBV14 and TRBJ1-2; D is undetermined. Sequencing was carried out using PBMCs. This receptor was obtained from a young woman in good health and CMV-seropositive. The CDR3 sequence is CASSQGAGYGYTF. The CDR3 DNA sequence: TGTGCCAGCAGCCAAGGAGCAGGCTATGGCTACACCTTC.